Shown below are 24 T cell receptor beta chains from a single sample sequenced in a study of blood T cell repertoires in COVID-19. TCRdb's table, derived via immunoSEQ multiplex PCR, lists solely in-frame clones and lacks some. The profile shows some 16,000 clones, 80% to 90% of them singletons. The sequenced material came from peripheral blood. Receptor source: a man between 60 and 75 years old with acute or convalescent COVID-19.

This clone has just a few counts. V usage is TRBV14 and J usage is TRBJ2-7, with D maybe TRBD2 (6 bases). The CDR3 extends over 14 amino acids. Trimming took off 4 bases at V and 3 bases at J, with 13 bases between the two ends. In germline, CDR1 is SGHDN, CDR2 FVKESK. The CDR3 DNA reads as TGTGCCAGCAGCCTCATGGGAGGTATCTACGAGCAGTACTTC. This sequence encodes CASSLMGGIYEQYF.

This chain joins TRBV28 and TRBJ1-5; D is unresolved. Trimming stripped 7 bases from V and 2 bases from J, with 12 bases between. From germline, CDR1 is MDHEN and CDR2 SYDVKM. The CDR3 spans 14 residues. The CDR3 here is CASNPGGGNQPQHF. CDR3 coding DNA: TGTGCCAGCAACCCAGGAGGCGGCAATCAGCCCCAGCATTTT.

The rearrangement links TRBV5-5 to TRBJ1-5; maybe TRBD1 (5 bases). CDR1 SGHKS and CDR2 YYEKEE come from the germline V gene (reference sequence). The length of the CDR3 is 15 residues. Trimming removed 2 bases from V and 4 bases from J, with 13 bases in between. The CDR3 sequence: CASSFQGNLNQPQHF. In DNA, the CDR3 is TGTGCCAGCAGCTTTCAGGGAAATTTAAATCAGCCCCAGCATTTT.

This rearrangement joins TRBV7-8 to TRBJ2-2, with 10 bases matching TRBD1. This CDR3 is 16 amino acids long. V dropped 3 bases and J dropped 4; count of bases not matched to a gene: 5. From germline, CDR1 is SGHVS and CDR2 FQNEAQ. CDR3 sequence: CASSFRQGARTGELFF. Written as DNA, the CDR3 is TGTGCCAGCAGCTTCAGACAGGGGGCGCGCACCGGGGAGCTGTTTTTT.

This rearrangement joins TRBV27 to TRBJ2-1; 11 bases match TRBD1. The CDR3 runs 14 residues. V lost 6 bases, J lost 9 bases, and 7 bases stayed unmatched. In germline, CDR1 is MNHEY, CDR2 SMNVEV (reference sequence). The DNA for the CDR3 is TGTGCCAGCAGAGCCGGGACAGGGGGGCTTGAGCAGTTCTTC. This translates into CASRAGTGGLEQFF.

The gene calls are TRBV5-5 and TRBJ1-5, with a weak D call TRBD1 (6 bases). In germline, CDR1 is SGHKS, CDR2 YYEKEE (reference sequence). The CDR3 contains 15 residues. The V gene lost 0 bases and the J gene lost 3 bases, with 10 bases spanning the gap. In nucleotides, the CDR3 is TGTGCCAGCAGCTTGGTACAGGGTAACAATCAGCCCCAGCATTTT. As protein: CASSLVQGNNQPQHF.

The chain is built from TRBV6-6 and TRBJ1-5; TRBD1 might be the D (5 bases). V was pared by 2 bases and J by 14 bases, with 13 bases between. In germline, CDR1 is MNHNY, CDR2 SVGAGI (reference sequence). CDR3 length equals 12 residues. CDR3 nucleotides: TGTGCCAGCAGTTACGAAGGGGTATCGGAGCATTTT. Protein sequence: CASSYEGVSEHF.

The chain uses TRBV29-1 and TRBJ1-1; D is ambiguous. Germline V gene sequence: CDR1 SQVTM, CDR2 ANQGSEA. This CDR3 has 10 residues. The V and J ends lost 7 bases and 5 bases respectively, with 8 bases between them. CDR3 loop: CSALQTEAFF. The CDR3 DNA follows: TGCAGCGCCCTGCAGACTGAAGCTTTCTTT.

The chain uses TRBV5-1 and TRBJ2-2; 7 bases are a match to TRBD1. The CDR3 runs 15 residues. V trimming: 2 bases; J trimming: 3 bases; junction bases outside the gene matches: 4. In germline, CDR1 is SGHRS, CDR2 YFSETQ. The CDR3 DNA is TGCGCCAGCAGCTTCGACAGGGCCGACACCGGGGAGCTGTTTTTT. Amino acids: CASSFDRADTGELFF. The full variable domain, completed using reference TRBV5-1 and TRBJ2-2, is KAGVTQTPRYLIKTRGQQVTLSCSPISGHRSVSWYQQTPGQGLQFLFEYFSETQRNKGNFPGRFSGRQFSNSRSEMNVSTLELGDSALYLCASSFDRADTGELFFGEGSRLTVL.

The CDR3 bases are TGTGCCAGCAGTTTTTCCGGTAATGAAAAACTGTTTTTT. Encoded protein: CASSFSGNEKLFF. The J gene is TRBJ1-4, the V gene TRBV27, with D unresolved. This CDR3 is 13 amino acids long. Per the germline V gene, CDR1 is MNHEY and CDR2 is SMNVEV (reference sequence). V was shortened by 3 bases and J by 4 bases, with 6 bases between the two germline ends. Using reference TRBV27 and TRBJ1-4 for the parts outside the CDR3, the full variable domain is EAQVTQNPRYLITVTGKKLTVTCSQNMNHEYMSWYRQDPGLGLRQIYYSMNVEVTDKGDVPEGYKVSRKEKRNFPLILESPSPNQTSLYFCASSFSGNEKLFFGSGTQLSVL.

This rearrangement joins TRBV18 to TRBJ1-1, with D tentatively TRBD1 (5 bases). V dropped 5 bases and J dropped 3 bases, with 10 bases sitting between them. The V gene's germline CDR1 is KGHSH and CDR2 LQKENI. The CDR3 has 13 residues. CDR3 in DNA: TGTGCCAGCTCAGATTCCAGGGACACTGAAGCTTTCTTT. Protein sequence: CASSDSRDTEAFF.

The rearrangement joins TRBV7-2 to TRBJ1-1; TRBD1 might be the D (5 bases). The CDR3 extends over 14 amino acids. With 5 bases removed from V and 5 bases from J, the gap between germline ends came to 15 bases. CDR1 is SGHTA, CDR2 FQGNSA, per germline. CDR3 protein: CASSTHNQGTEAFF. CDR3 DNA sequence: TGTGCCAGCAGCACTCATAATCAGGGAACTGAAGCTTTCTTT.

The genes are TRBV6-5 and TRBJ1-1, with 7 bases that match TRBD1. V lost 7 bases to trimming and J lost 1 base; unmatched junction nucleotides: 6. Germline V lookup: CDR1 MNHEY, CDR2 SVGAGI. The CDR3 covers 14 residues. CDR3 DNA: TGTGCCAGCATTCTCAGGGGGGAGAACACTGAAGCTTTCTTT. Translation gives CASILRGENTEAFF.

Judged by abundance, this clone is medium-sized. V gene TRBV29-1 combines with J gene TRBJ2-5; 9 bases map to TRBD2. Germline V gene data show CDR1 as SQVTM and CDR2 as ANQGSEA. The CDR3 consists of 14 residues. The V gene end was trimmed by 3 bases and the J gene end by 5 bases; junction bases not matched to a gene: 7. The CDR3 is CSVDLRGGWETQYF. The CDR3 DNA reads as TGCAGCGTTGACTTGCGGGGGGGATGGGAGACCCAGTACTTC.

The V call is TRBV30, the J call TRBJ2-7; TRBD1 matches 7 bases. This CDR3 spans 16 amino acids. Germline CDR1 reads GTSNPN; CDR2 reads SVGIG (reference sequence). V dropped 0 bases and J dropped 1; count of bases not matched to a gene: 9. CDR3 region: CAWSVKQGNPSYEQYF. DNA of the CDR3: TGTGCCTGGAGTGTGAAACAGGGGAACCCTTCCTACGAGCAGTACTTC.

J is TRBJ2-2 and V is TRBV15; 8 bases are shared with TRBD2. Germline trimming cut 4 bases from V and 0 bases from J; bases unmatched to any gene: 1. This CDR3 spans 15 amino acids. Germline V gene lookup returns CDR1 LNHNV and CDR2 YYDKDF (reference sequence). CDR3 DNA sequence: TGTGCCACCAGCAAGCGGGGGCCGAACACCGGGGAGCTGTTTTTT. It translates to CATSKRGPNTGELFF. Filled out from reference TRBV15 and TRBJ2-2, the complete variable domain reads DAMVIQNPRYQVTQFGKPVTLSCSQTLNHNVMYWYQQKSSQAPKLLFHYYDKDFNNEADTPDNFQSRRPNTSFCFLDIRSPGLGDTAMYLCATSKRGPNTGELFFGEGSRLTVL.

The chain couples TRBV5-1 to TRBJ1-1; weak D call: TRBD1 (5 bases). The ends were cut back, 6 bases at V and 1 base at J, with 19 bases in the middle. CDR3 length equals 16 residues. The V gene's germline CDR1 is SGHRS and CDR2 YFSETQ. CDR3 coding DNA: TGCGCCAGCATCCCTGGGGAGGGACGACGGAACACTGAAGCTTTCTTT. It translates to CASIPGEGRRNTEAFF.

CDR3 region: CASSLQQGMAAFF. The CDR3 nucleotides read TGTGCCAGCAGTTTACAACAGGGGATGGCAGCTTTCTTT. The V gene is TRBV27, the J gene TRBJ1-1, with 7 bases that match TRBD1. The CDR3 extends over 13 amino acids. Germline values: CDR1 MNHEY, CDR2 SMNVEV (reference sequence). After removal of 2 bases from V and 10 bases from J, the junction contained 7 bases not matched to a gene.

The chain carries TRBV19 and TRBJ2-7; D is ambiguous. The germline V gene encodes CDR1 LNHDA and CDR2 SQIVND (reference sequence). The CDR3 is 11 amino acids. V was pared by 5 bases and J by 5 bases, with 7 bases between. CDR3 amino acids: CASSRGHEQYF. The CDR3 nucleotides read TGTGCCAGTAGTCGTGGCCACGAGCAGTACTTC.

The V call is TRBV28, the J call TRBJ1-4; D remains ambiguous. The CDR3 contains 12 residues. Germline V gene sequence: CDR1 MDHEN, CDR2 SYDVKM. Trimming left V 6 bases short and J 9 bases short, with 11 bases between. CDR3 region: CASSFQEKKLFF. CDR3 DNA: TGTGCCAGCAGCTTCCAAGAGAAAAAACTGTTTTTT.

The chain links TRBV6-2 or TRBV6-3 to TRBJ2-6; D ambiguous. This CDR3 has 15 amino acids. Germline V CDR1 and CDR2: MNHEY, SVGEGT. Trimming cost V 5 bases and J 0 bases, with 8 bases left between them. The CDR3: CASSTQFSGANVLTF. DNA of the CDR3: TGTGCCAGCAGTACTCAATTCTCTGGGGCCAACGTCCTGACTTTC.

This sequence joins TRBV7-2 and TRBJ2-5, with a possible D match to TRBD2 (6 bases). This CDR3 region has 15 residues. Germline CDR1 is SGHTA and CDR2 is FQGNSA. Deletions cut 1 base from V and 0 bases from J, with 9 bases between. The CDR3 region has the DNA TGTGCCAGCAGCTTAGAGGGACTGTACCAAGAGACCCAGTACTTC. Encoded protein: CASSLEGLYQETQYF.

The V gene is TRBV6-5, the J gene TRBJ1-4, with 7 bases matching TRBD1. Trimming at V came to 10 bases and at J to 2 bases, leaving 10 bases not matched to a gene. Looked up from germline, CDR1 is MNHEY and CDR2 is SVGAGI. The CDR3 consists of 15 residues. The CDR3 spells CATRGSTGTNEKLFF. CDR3 DNA sequence: TGTGCCACCCGCGGCTCGACAGGGACTAATGAAAAACTGTTTTTT.

This clone was found a few times. The DNA of the CDR3 is TGTGCCAGCAGCTCTCGCTATTACCTGAACACCGGGGAGCTGTTTTTT. It encodes CASSSRYYLNTGELFF. J is TRBJ2-2 and V is TRBV7-2; D remains unclear. Trimming took 4 bases from V and 1 from J, leaving 13 bases between them. Germline CDR1 SGHTA, CDR2 FQGNSA. CDR3 length: 16 residues.